This is a list of T cell receptor beta chains from one sample in a study of cytomegalovirus exposure and HLA in healthy donors. This table comes from immunoSEQ multiplex PCR, and its TCRdb copy is limited to in-frame clones, with some not included. Of just over 95,000 clones listed, 78% were seen once; the top ten hold roughly 4.3%. The sequenced sample consisted of PBMCs. These receptors were collected from a woman aged 35 to 49 in good health and CMV-seropositive. CDR3s include the opening cysteine and the closing phenylalanine or tryptophan. The D gene is left open where the match is weak.

d_gene: NA; len: 13; j_gene: TRBJ1-1; v_gene: TRBV11-2; CDR3aa: CASSTTVNTEAFF
d_gene: TRBD2; len: 15; j_gene: TRBJ2-1; v_gene: TRBV10-2; CDR3aa: CASSVAGGPAREQFF
d_gene: NA; len: 13; j_gene: TRBJ1-5; v_gene: TRBV4-1; CDR3aa: CASSPQLDQPQHF
d_gene: NA; len: 14; j_gene: TRBJ1-4; v_gene: TRBV19; CDR3aa: CASSRGAGNEKLFF
d_gene: TRBD2; len: 15; j_gene: TRBJ2-1; v_gene: TRBV5-1; CDR3aa: CASSLRGLAGGEQFF
d_gene: TRBD1; len: 15; j_gene: TRBJ2-2; v_gene: TRBV19; CDR3aa: CASSIRDRGPGELFF
d_gene: TRBD2; len: 17; j_gene: TRBJ2-3; v_gene: TRBV19; CDR3aa: CASNVFGGRGGIDTQYF
d_gene: NA; len: 14; j_gene: TRBJ2-3; v_gene: TRBV7-9; CDR3aa: CASSFRGFTDTQYF
d_gene: NA; len: 11; j_gene: TRBJ2-5; v_gene: TRBV2; CDR3aa: CASSGAETQYF
d_gene: TRBD2; len: 14; j_gene: TRBJ2-1; v_gene: TRBV2; CDR3aa: CASSRTSGSNEQFF
d_gene: TRBD2; len: 14; j_gene: TRBJ2-1; v_gene: TRBV2; CDR3aa: CASKGGSSYNEQFF
d_gene: TRBD1; len: 16; j_gene: TRBJ2-3; v_gene: TRBV10-2; CDR3aa: CASSEGPGGVTDTQYF
d_gene: NA; len: 14; j_gene: TRBJ1-1; v_gene: TRBV6-5; CDR3aa: CASSYSGFNTEAFF
d_gene: TRBD2; len: 16; j_gene: TRBJ2-1; v_gene: TRBV7-8; CDR3aa: CASSLEGLAGDYEQFF
d_gene: TRBD1; len: 15; j_gene: TRBJ2-2; v_gene: TRBV5-1; CDR3aa: CASRETGPITGELFF
d_gene: TRBD1; len: 16; j_gene: TRBJ2-3; v_gene: TRBV5-1; CDR3aa: CASSLLPGQAFDTQYF
d_gene: NA; len: 13; j_gene: TRBJ1-5; v_gene: TRBV11-2; CDR3aa: CASSLASGQPQHF
d_gene: NA; len: 13; j_gene: TRBJ2-7; v_gene: TRBV4-2; CDR3aa: CASSQDSGYEQYF
d_gene: TRBD1; len: 14; j_gene: TRBJ1-3; v_gene: TRBV27; CDR3aa: CASSALTGFGTIYF
d_gene: TRBD1; len: 15; j_gene: TRBJ2-3; v_gene: TRBV19; CDR3aa: CASRPPGQGRHTQYF
d_gene: TRBD2; len: 16; j_gene: TRBJ2-5; v_gene: TRBV7-3; CDR3aa: CASSLGTSGSGETQYF
d_gene: NA; len: 16; j_gene: TRBJ2-1; v_gene: TRBV5-1; CDR3aa: CASSLGPAASYNEQFF